The source of this T cell receptor (beta chain) is a study of T cells in Graves' hyperthyroidism and ophthalmopathy. Trimming pared 3 bases from V and 9 bases from J, leaving 15 bases between. The germline V gene encodes CDR1 SGHAT and CDR2 FQNNGV. The CDR3 runs to 13 residues. TCR beta CDR3 regions were amplified from RNA. Carried out on the TCR CDR3, a first-round RT-PCR used the HTBI primer set. TCRdb ran MiXCR on the multiplex PCR reads and lists one entry per CDR3 protein. The table shows about 610,000 distinct CDR3 sequences, with about 15% occurring only once. The receptor's source is a woman in her forties with Graves' ophthalmopathy. The specimen was blood. The J gene is TRBJ2-7, the V gene TRBV11-2, with D unclear. The CDR3, as DNA: TGTGCCAGCAGCTTCGGAACAGTATTCGGGCAGTACTTC. This encodes CASSFGTVFGQYF.